Reported below is one TCR beta chain. The authors' processing: Scientists estimated how many nucleated cells there were by amplifying reference gene primers. Generated by immunoSEQ multiplex PCR, the TCRdb table keeps only in-frame clones and is missing some. The V and J calls and clone size are taken from that table; D and trimming were inferred from the DNA. The table lists about 160,000 clones, roughly 81% of them singletons, with about 5.8% in the top ten. The data were obtained in a study of blood T cell repertoires in COVID-19. Study background: There were acute and convalescent COVID-19 samples, and they came from the United States, Italy and Spain. The cDNA or gDNA used as material had been derived from T cells, B-cell-depleted T cells, or PBMCs.

The Seattle patients joined while their infection was active and were tracked longitudinally afterward. CDR1 is MGHRA and CDR2 is YSYEKL in the germline V gene. The CDR3 covers 17 residues. The V gene end was trimmed by 4 bases and the J gene end by 6 bases; junction bases not matched to a gene: 11. V gene TRBV4-1 combines with J gene TRBJ1-6; 8 nucleotides agree with TRBD1. The source is a woman between 50 and 59 years old with COVID-19, enrolled during active disease. The sequencing input was peripheral blood. This chain's CDR3 is CASSRQDLTGANSPLHF. In DNA, the CDR3 is TGCGCCAGCAGCCGCCAGGATCTGACAGGGGCTAATTCACCCCTCCACTTT.